The 14 T cell receptor beta chains in this list originate from one sample, sequenced in a study of cytomegalovirus exposure and HLA in healthy donors. The PCR had 60 Vbeta and 13 Jbeta primers. Clones were sequenced by immunoSEQ multiplex PCR, and TCRdb holds only the in-frame ones, with some missing. The sample consists of 95,000 to 100,000 clones, less than 80% of them appearing once. The material sequenced was PBMCs. The receptors originated from a man in his forties in good health and CMV-seronegative.

The chain recombines TRBV7-9 with TRBJ1-2; the D is unclear. The V gene's germline CDR1 is SEHNR and CDR2 FQNEAQ (reference sequence). The CDR3 is made up of 14 amino acids. V gave up 6 bases and J gave up 2 bases, with 13 bases separating them. For the CDR3, the DNA is TGTGCCAGCAGGCTAGGAGTCTTAAACTATGGCTACACCTTC. The encoded protein is CASRLGVLNYGYTF.

The CDR3 DNA follows: TGTGCCACCATGCTAGCGGGGGATCAAGAGACCCAGTACTTC. This codes for CATMLAGDQETQYF. The gene calls are TRBV7-7 and TRBJ2-5; 10 bases are a match to TRBD2. V lost 10 bases to trimming and J lost 2 bases; unmatched junction nucleotides: 7. The CDR3 has 14 amino acids. In germline, CDR1 is SSHAT, CDR2 FNYEAQ (reference sequence).

This chain uses TRBV10-2 with TRBJ1-5; D possibly corresponds to TRBD1 (5 bases). Trimming removed 5 bases from V and 0 bases from J, with 11 bases in between. Germline values: CDR1 WSHSY, CDR2 SAAADI. The CDR3 consists of 15 residues. The CDR3 nucleotides are TGCGCCAGCAGTACTGGACAATATAGCAATCAGCCCCAGCATTTT. It translates to CASSTGQYSNQPQHF.

The chain has TRBV29-1 and TRBJ2-1, with D uncertain. The CDR3 sequence is 9 residues long. V was trimmed by 6 bases and J by 10 bases, leaving 7 bases between them. CDR1 is SQVTM and CDR2 is ANQGSEA in the germline V gene. In DNA form, the CDR3 reads TGCAGCGTGGGCAGCGAGCAGTTCTTC. This sequence encodes CSVGSEQFF.

The rearrangement joins TRBV10-1 to TRBJ2-5; 11 nucleotides line up with TRBD1. The J call could be wrong; TRBJ2-7 is a better fit for the DNA end. Germline V gives CDR1 WNHNN, CDR2 SYGVQD (reference sequence). This CDR3 has 15 residues. The CDR3 sequence is CASSDSGTGGHEQYF. The CDR3 nucleotides are TGCGCCAGCAGTGATTCCGGGACAGGGGGACACGAGCAGTACTTC.

This chain joins TRBV4-1 and TRBJ1-3, with 7 bases lining up with TRBD1. The CDR3 runs to 18 residues. Germline V lookup: CDR1 MGHRA, CDR2 YSYEKL. The ends lost 5 bases at V and 0 bases at J; junction bases unmatched: 13. DNA for the CDR3: TGCGCCAGCAGCACAGTCCGAGACAGGGCTTTCTCTGGAAACACCATATATTTT. As protein: CASSTVRDRAFSGNTIYF.

The chain employs TRBV28 and TRBJ2-5; 16 nucleotides match TRBD2. V was pared by 5 bases and J by 4 bases, with 13 bases of the junction left unmatched. The CDR3 length is 19 residues. Germline-derived CDR1 and CDR2 are MDHEN and SYDVKM. Here the CDR3 reads CASSPRPGTSGRGRETQYF. Written as DNA, the CDR3 is TGTGCCAGCAGTCCAAGGCCAGGGACTAGCGGGAGGGGGAGAGAGACCCAGTACTTC.

V usage is TRBV18 and J usage is TRBJ2-1; TRBD2 aligns across 10 bases. J gave up 12 bases and V 6 bases, and 11 bases lay outside the gene matches. This CDR3 is built from 14 residues. Germline V gives CDR1 KGHSH, CDR2 LQKENI. The CDR3 protein is CASSPSGGLQGQFF. The CDR3 coding sequence is TGTGCCAGCTCCCCTAGCGGGGGTTTACAGGGGCAGTTCTTC.

This clone was counted only a few times. V gene TRBV4-1 combines with J gene TRBJ1-2, with a weak D call TRBD1 (5 bases). Trimming removed 0 bases from V and 6 bases from J, with 11 bases in between. Germline CDR1 MGHRA, CDR2 YSYEKL. The CDR3 extends over 14 amino acids. The chain's CDR3 is CASSQDRRANGYTF. The CDR3 coding sequence is TGCGCCAGCAGCCAAGATCGCAGGGCCAATGGCTACACCTTC.

The chain carries TRBV7-9 and TRBJ2-2, with D tentatively TRBD1 (6 bases). This CDR3 contains 12 residues. The germline CDR1 and CDR2 sequences are SEHNR and FQNEAQ (reference sequence). The V and J ends lost 7 bases and 5 bases respectively, with 8 bases between them. CDR3 in amino acids: CASKTGTGELFF. Here the CDR3 DNA reads TGTGCCAGCAAAACAGGGACCGGGGAGCTGTTTTTT.

This chain joins TRBV7-2 and TRBJ2-2, with a possible D match to TRBD1 (7 bases). Trimming cost V 8 bases and J 0 bases, with 16 bases left between them. Germline CDR1 and CDR2: SGHTA and FQGNSA. This CDR3 is built from 16 residues. This CDR3 reads CASLNRGTANTGELFF. CDR3 nucleotides: TGTGCCAGCCTCAACCGCGGGACAGCGAACACCGGGGAGCTGTTTTTT.

The chain is built from TRBV2 and TRBJ2-7, with D perhaps TRBD2 (6 bases). From germline, CDR1 is SNHLY and CDR2 FYNNEI. This CDR3 comprises 14 residues. V lost 4 bases and J lost 2, with 12 bases in between. Here the CDR3 reads CASSGGLPPYEQYF. The CDR3 nucleotides read TGTGCCAGCAGTGGGGGACTCCCCCCCTACGAGCAGTACTTC. The whole variable domain, filled in from reference TRBV2 and TRBJ2-7, reads EPEVTQTPSHQVTQMGQEVILRCVPISNHLYFYWYRQILGQKVEFLVSFYNNEISEKSEIFDDQFSVERPDGSNFTLKIRSTKLEDSAMYFCASSGGLPPYEQYFGPGTRLTVT.

The chain recombines TRBV7-9 with TRBJ1-1; D ambiguous. The V end was cut by 1 base, the J end by 0 bases, with 12 bases between. This CDR3 has 16 amino acids. The germline gives CDR1 SEHNR, CDR2 FQNEAQ (reference sequence). The CDR3 nucleotides are TGTGCCAGCAGCTTAGGACGGAACACTATGAACACTGAAGCTTTCTTT. Translating gives CASSLGRNTMNTEAFF.

V gene TRBV14 combines with J gene TRBJ2-2; possible D gene TRBD2, 6 bases. Between the trimmed V and J ends, which lost 1 base and 1 base, there was a span of 10 bases. Per germline, CDR1 SGHDN and CDR2 FVKESK. The CDR3 consists of 16 residues. CDR3 sequence reads: CASSQVPSENTGELFF. CDR3 sequence (DNA): TGTGCCAGCAGCCAAGTCCCTAGCGAGAACACCGGGGAGCTGTTTTTT.